The 11 T cell receptor beta chains presented below share a single source sample, sequenced in a study of T cell responses to AZD1222 COVID-19 vaccine. The assay was immunoSEQ multiplex PCR, and TCRdb's table has in-frame clones only and misses some. Of tens of thousands of clones listed, more than 65% are singletons. Specimen: peripheral blood, collected on day 0 of AZD1222 vaccination. Every receptor here comes from an adult in good health.

The genes are TRBV7-2 and TRBJ2-2; perhaps TRBD2 as D (6 bases). This CDR3 region has 13 residues. V lost 3 bases and J 6 bases, leaving 8 bases between the germline ends. CDR1 and CDR2 (germline): SGHTA, FQGNSA. CDR3 sequence reads: CASSFTSPGELFF. The CDR3 DNA is TGTGCCAGCAGCTTTACTAGCCCCGGGGAGCTGTTTTTT.

The chain joins TRBV16 to TRBJ1-6; no firm D call. The CDR3 has 14 amino acids. CDR1 is KGHSY, CDR2 FQNENV, per germline. Trimming stripped 8 bases from V and 7 bases from J, with 15 bases between. The DNA for the CDR3 is TGTGCCAGCTTTCAGTTCCTGGAGAATTCACCCCTCCACTTT. Translating gives CASFQFLENSPLHF.

This chain connects TRBV28 to TRBJ2-2; TRBD2 aligns across 7 bases. Trimming removed 11 bases from V and 9 bases from J; junction bases left unmatched: 9. The CDR3 is 12 residues long. Germline V CDR1 and CDR2: MDHEN, SYDVKM. CDR3: CAAGVGERELFF. The CDR3 DNA is TGTGCCGCGGGGGTAGGGGAGCGGGAGCTGTTTTTT.

V and J are TRBV7-9 and TRBJ2-3; TRBD1 agrees at 9 bases. This CDR3 has 15 amino acids. Germline CDR1 SEHNR, CDR2 FQNEAQ (reference sequence). The V segment lost 4 bases and the J segment 0 bases; nucleotides outside the gene matches: 2. The DNA for the CDR3 is TGTGCCAGCAGCTCGGACAGGGGAAGCACAGATACGCAGTATTTT. As protein: CASSSDRGSTDTQYF.

This clone was seen only a few times. The chain recombines TRBV29-1 with TRBJ1-2, with no clear D. CDR1 and CDR2 (germline): SQVTM, ANQGSEA. This CDR3 comprises 13 residues. V shed 3 bases and J shed 3 bases, with 11 bases lying between them. The CDR3 spells CSVDLPRHYGYTF. The CDR3 region has the DNA TGCAGCGTTGATTTACCTCGTCACTATGGCTACACCTTC.

The chain combines TRBV28 with TRBJ1-2; unclear D gene. Trimming left V 3 bases short and J 4 bases short, with 3 bases between. Germline values: CDR1 MDHEN, CDR2 SYDVKM. The CDR3 has 11 residues. This chain's CDR3 is CASSFPYGYTF. In DNA form, the CDR3 reads TGTGCCAGCAGTTTTCCCTATGGCTACACCTTC.

The chain is built from TRBV27 and TRBJ1-5; D is unclear. Trimming took off 7 bases at V and 3 bases at J, with 13 bases between the two ends. The CDR3 spans 14 residues. Germline V lookup: CDR1 MNHEY, CDR2 SMNVEV (reference sequence). The CDR3 bases are TGTGCCAGCAAGGGTTCACAGTACAATCAGCCCCAGCATTTT. This codes for CASKGSQYNQPQHF.

This chain connects TRBV18 to TRBJ1-3; perhaps TRBD1 as D (6 bases). The ends were cut back, 6 bases at V and 0 bases at J, with 15 bases in the middle. CDR3 length: 16 amino acids. Germline CDR1 KGHSH, CDR2 LQKENI. The CDR3 loop reads CASSPRQVSSGNTIYF. CDR3 DNA sequence: TGTGCCAGCTCGCCTAGACAGGTCAGCTCTGGAAACACCATATATTTT.

This chain joins TRBV12-5 and TRBJ1-1; D unclear. The CDR3 contains 13 residues. Trimming took 3 bases from V and 1 from J, leaving 6 bases between them. Germline V lookup: CDR1 LGHNT, CDR2 FRNRAP. CDR3 sequence (DNA): TGTGCTAGTGGTTTAAGAGAGAACACTGAAGCTTTCTTT. Its translation is CASGLRENTEAFF.

The CDR3 region is CASSPDYTYEQYV. In nucleotides, the CDR3 is TGTGCCAGCAGTCCGGACTATACCTACGAGCAGTACGTC. The gene calls are TRBV6-2 or TRBV6-3 and TRBJ2-7, with D perhaps TRBD2 (6 bases). The germline gives CDR1 MNHEY, CDR2 SVGEGT. Trimming took off 5 bases at V and 2 bases at J, with 10 bases between the two ends. The CDR3 consists of 13 residues.

The CDR3 sequence: CASSFWGQGYNEQFF. The CDR3 bases are TGTGCCAGCAGTTTTTGGGGACAGGGCTACAATGAGCAGTTCTTC. The V and J genes are TRBV27 and TRBJ2-1, with TRBD1 identical over 9 bases. V shed 3 bases and J 3 bases; nucleotides not matched to a gene: 3. Germline V CDR1 and CDR2: MNHEY, SMNVEV (reference sequence). The CDR3 loop spans 15 amino acids.